Each of the 17 T cell receptor beta chains below was sequenced from the same sample in a study of T cell clusters in autoimmune cytopenias. TRB was amplified from around 250 ng of peripheral blood genomic DNA per sample. Multiplex touch-down PCR amplified TRB using TRB-A and TRB-B pools in one tube. TCRdb reprocessed the multiplex PCR reads and keeps a single row for each CDR3 protein, giving no DNA. The sample holds thousands of distinct CDR3 sequences. What was sequenced was peripheral blood. The receptors shown here come from a human donor with an autoimmune cytopenia or autoimmune hepatitis (not recorded which).

The chain couples TRBV20-1 to TRBJ2-7. CDR1 and CDR2 from the germline V gene are DFQATT and SNEGSKA (reference sequence). The CDR3 is 13 amino acids. CDR3 region: CSASSLVNYEQYF.

This clonotype is identified as medium-sized (0.01 to 0.1%) from frequency. This chain uses TRBV7-9 with TRBJ2-2; TCRdb's D call of TRBD1 is untestable without DNA. The CDR3 is 15 residues long. CDR1 SEHNR and CDR2 FQNEAQ come from the germline V gene (reference sequence). The CDR3 spells CASSLARGGVGELFF.

This clonotype counts as medium-sized by frequency. The rearrangement uses TRBV20-1 and TRBJ1-2. Germline CDR1 and CDR2: DFQATT and SNEGSKA (reference sequence). The CDR3 sequence is 15 residues long. CDR3 sequence reads: CETRPLGSLNYGYTF.

The V and J genes are TRBV6-6 and TRBJ2-5; TCRdb reports TRBD1, a call that lacks DNA to check it against. Per the germline V gene, CDR1 is MNHNY and CDR2 is SVGAGI (reference sequence). The CDR3 consists of 17 residues. CDR3 residues: CASSYSPRTGGRETQYF.

This chain links TRBV28 with TRBJ1-5. CDR3 size: 15 residues. Germline loops: CDR1 MDHEN, CDR2 SYDVKM. CDR3 protein: CASSSPQMSNQPQHF. The full variable domain, rest sourced from reference TRBV28 and TRBJ1-5, is DVKVTQSSRYLVKRTGEKVFLECVQDMDHENMFWYRQDPGLGLRLIYFSYDVKMKEKGDIPEGYSVSREKKERFSLILESASTNQTSMYLCASSSPQMSNQPQHFGDGTRLSIL.

By frequency, this clonotype is medium-sized. This chain links TRBV15 with TRBJ2-5; TCRdb's D call of TRBD2 is untestable without DNA. Germline CDR1 LNHNV, CDR2 YYDKDF (reference sequence). This CDR3 has 13 residues. The CDR3 protein is CATSRGLQETQYF.

This sequence joins TRBV11-2 and TRBJ2-5. CDR3 length: 15 residues. Germline CDR1 and CDR2: SGHAT and FQNNGV. CDR3 residues: CASSLEPGSQETQYF.

Its frequency marks this clonotype as medium-sized. The CDR3 sequence: CASSFGGDTYEQYF. The chain links TRBV28 to TRBJ2-7. From germline, CDR1 is MDHEN and CDR2 SYDVKM. This CDR3 comprises 14 residues.

This clonotype ranks as medium-sized in terms of frequency. V and J are TRBV5-4 and TRBJ2-7. CDR3 size: 12 residues. The V gene's germline CDR1 is SGHNT and CDR2 YYREEE (reference sequence). The CDR3 spells CASSLGHIEQYF. Full variable domain (missing parts from reference TRBV5-4 and TRBJ2-7): ETGVTQSPTHLIKTRGQQVTLRCSSQSGHNTVSWYQQALGQGPQFIFQYYREEENGRGNFPPRFSGLQFPNYSSELNVNALELDDSALYLCASSLGHIEQYFGPGTRLTVT.

The chain carries TRBV7-2 and TRBJ2-1; TCRdb names TRBD2, which stays unverified in the absence of DNA. CDR3 size: 15 residues. Germline CDR1 reads SGHTA; CDR2 reads FQGNSA. CDR3: CASSPGTSGNNEQFF.

Its frequency marks this clonotype as medium-sized. The CDR3 is CASSTRTGGNTEAFF. The chain carries TRBV19 and TRBJ1-1; the D gene TCRdb calls, TRBD1, cannot be checked with no DNA. CDR3 size: 15 residues. Per the germline V gene, CDR1 is LNHDA and CDR2 is SQIVND (reference sequence). Supplemented by reference TRBV19 and TRBJ1-1, the full variable domain reads DGGITQSPKYLFRKEGQNVTLSCEQNLNHDAMYWYRQDPGQGLRLIYYSQIVNDFQKGDIAEGYSVSREKKESFPLTVTSAQKNPTAFYLCASSTRTGGNTEAFFGQGTRLTVV.

V gene TRBV15 combines with J gene TRBJ2-5; TCRdb's assignment of TRBD2 cannot be checked, as there is no DNA. The length of the CDR3 is 19 residues. Germline V gives CDR1 LNHNV, CDR2 YYDKDF (reference sequence). This CDR3 reads CATSRAGASGGARGETQYF.

Its frequency marks this clonotype as medium-sized (0.01 to 0.1%). The chain uses TRBV7-2 and TRBJ2-5. Germline CDR1 and CDR2: SGHTA and FQGNSA. The CDR3 spans 13 residues. The CDR3: CASSSSGGETQYF.

This chain links TRBV6-4 with TRBJ2-1; TCRdb returns TRBD2, unconfirmable since there is no DNA. Looked up from germline, CDR1 is MRHNA and CDR2 is SNTAGT. The CDR3 has 15 amino acids. This CDR3 is CASRREASGYNEQFF.

CDR3 sequence: CSASPGTRSNQPQHF. This chain links TRBV20-1 with TRBJ1-5. CDR1 and CDR2 (germline): DFQATT, SNEGSKA (reference sequence). The CDR3 length is 15 residues.

This clonotype shows up as medium-sized by frequency. The V and J genes are TRBV6-5 and TRBJ1-2; TCRdb picks TRBD1, but there is no DNA to check that call. The germline CDR1 and CDR2 sequences are MNHEY and SVGAGI. This CDR3 spans 15 amino acids. CDR3: CASSYTSGQAHGYTF.

The V call is TRBV20-1, the J call TRBJ2-5; TCRdb names TRBD2, which stays unverified in the absence of DNA. Germline CDR1 reads DFQATT; CDR2 reads SNEGSKA (reference sequence). This CDR3 comprises 13 residues. CDR3 amino acids: CSAESSGVETQYF.